Each of the 19 T cell receptor beta chains below was sequenced from the same sample in a study of T cell repertoires in ileal Crohn's disease. Profiled with immunoSEQ multiplex PCR; TCRdb holds only in-frame clones, not every one. Of about 62,000 clones listed, less than 90% are singletons. Time point noted: neoterminal ileum biopsy at postoperative endoscopy, about 6 months after surgery. The sequenced material came from ileal tissue. These TCRs come from an adult with Crohn's disease.

This chain joins TRBV6-1 and TRBJ1-1; 7 nucleotides agree with TRBD1. This CDR3 spans 15 amino acids. Losses at the gene ends were 0 bases for V and 1 base for J; bases not matched to a gene: 2. Germline lookup yields CDR1 MNHNS and CDR2 SASEGT. DNA of the CDR3: TGTGCCAGCAGTGAAGCGGGACAGCCGAACACTGAAGCTTTCTTT. Protein product: CASSEAGQPNTEAFF.

V is TRBV7-3 and J is TRBJ2-1, with 8 positions matching TRBD2. V shed 5 bases and J 7 bases; nucleotides not matched to a gene: 7. This CDR3 is built from 14 residues. Germline CDR1 SGHTA, CDR2 FQGTGA. This chain's CDR3 is CASSPAGASNEQFF. DNA for the CDR3: TGTGCCAGCAGCCCAGCGGGGGCATCGAATGAGCAGTTCTTC.

The rearrangement links TRBV19 to TRBJ1-5, with D perhaps matching TRBD1 (5 bases). CDR3 length equals 15 residues. With 7 bases removed from V and 0 bases from J, the gap between germline ends came to 13 bases. Germline V gives CDR1 LNHDA, CDR2 SQIVND (reference sequence). The CDR3 here is CASTMGQFSNQPQHF. The CDR3 nucleotides are TGTGCCAGTACTATGGGGCAATTTAGCAATCAGCCCCAGCATTTT.

The CDR3 loop reads CASQQDGPGHGYTF. CDR3 DNA sequence: TGTGCCAGCCAACAAGACGGCCCAGGGCATGGCTACACCTTC. This sequence joins TRBV2 and TRBJ1-2; TRBD1 might be the D (5 bases). Germline CDR1 is SNHLY and CDR2 is FYNNEI. With 8 bases removed from V and 6 bases from J, the gap between germline ends came to 19 bases. The CDR3 loop spans 14 amino acids.

V is TRBV11-2 and J is TRBJ2-2; 7 bases match TRBD1. Germline CDR1 reads SGHAT; CDR2 reads FQNNGV. The CDR3 loop spans 15 amino acids. V was pared by 3 bases and J by 5 bases, with 6 bases of the junction left unmatched. The DNA for the CDR3 is TGTGCCAGCAGCTTGGTGAGGGGGCAAACCGGGGAGCTGTTTTTT. It translates to CASSLVRGQTGELFF.

This rearrangement joins TRBV11-2 to TRBJ1-5, with D perhaps matching TRBD1 (5 bases). The V gene lost 1 base and the J gene lost 5 bases, with 9 bases spanning the gap. From germline, CDR1 is SGHAT and CDR2 FQNNGV. The CDR3 is 14 amino acids. In DNA form, the CDR3 reads TGTGCCAGCAGCTTAGCAGGGTTGGATCAGCCCCAGCATTTT. Its protein is CASSLAGLDQPQHF.

The chain has TRBV25-1 and TRBJ1-1; no reliable D call. This CDR3 has 12 amino acids. The ends were cut back, 6 bases at V and 3 bases at J, with 8 bases in the middle. Looked up from germline, CDR1 is MGHDK and CDR2 is SYGVNS. The CDR3 bases are TGTGCCAGCAGCTCCGGGGACACTGAAGCTTTCTTT. Translated, it gives CASSSGDTEAFF.

The genes are TRBV19 and TRBJ2-1, with TRBD2 identical over 9 bases. V was pared by 0 bases and J by 7 bases, with 19 bases of the junction left unmatched. The CDR3 contains 20 residues. Germline V gene sequence: CDR1 LNHDA, CDR2 SQIVND (reference sequence). This chain's CDR3 is CASSIDRNGGWREGRNEQFF. The CDR3 region has the DNA TGTGCCAGTAGTATAGATCGGAATGGGGGTTGGCGGGAGGGCCGGAATGAGCAGTTCTTC.

This chain links TRBV7-2 with TRBJ2-7; no reliable D call. V dropped 2 bases and J dropped 7 bases, with 6 bases sitting between them. Germline CDR1 reads SGHTA; CDR2 reads FQGNSA. The CDR3 runs 11 residues. CDR3 region: CASSLTREQYF. CDR3 DNA sequence: TGTGCCAGCAGCTTAACCAGAGAGCAGTACTTC.

This rearrangement joins TRBV7-9 to TRBJ2-3; 7 bases are shared with TRBD2. This CDR3 is 14 amino acids long. V lost 5 bases and J lost 4; bases outside the gene matches: 6. The V gene's germline CDR1 is SEHNR and CDR2 FQNEAQ (reference sequence). The CDR3 DNA follows: TGTGCCAGCAGCATCCAGGGAGGGTCAGATACGCAGTATTTT. This encodes CASSIQGGSDTQYF.

The V and J genes are TRBV5-6 and TRBJ2-4; D unclear. V was pared by 3 bases and J by 0 bases, with 13 bases between. The CDR3 sequence is 16 residues long. Germline values: CDR1 SGHDT, CDR2 YYEEEE. CDR3 coding DNA: TGTGCCAGCAGCTCCCTAGACCTTTTAGCCAAAAACATTCAGTACTTC. Protein: CASSSLDLLAKNIQYF. Looking up the rest from reference TRBV5-6 and TRBJ2-4 gives the full variable domain: DAGVTQSPTHLIKTRGQQVTLRCSPKSGHDTVSWYQQALGQGPQFIFQYYEEEERQRGNFPDRFSGHQFPNYSSELNVNALLLGDSALYLCASSSLDLLAKNIQYFGAGTRLSVL.

The rearrangement uses TRBV29-1 and TRBJ1-2; no clear D. The V gene's germline CDR1 is SQVTM and CDR2 ANQGSEA. The germline V and J ends were trimmed by 3 bases and 6 bases, with 8 bases remaining between them. CDR3 size: 11 residues. The CDR3 DNA follows: TGCAGCGTTGATAGTGTTGATGGCTACACCTTC. This sequence encodes CSVDSVDGYTF.

The V and J genes are TRBV27 and TRBJ2-1; 10 positions agree with TRBD2. V trimming: 7 bases; J trimming: 6 bases; junction bases outside the gene matches: 12. In germline, CDR1 is MNHEY, CDR2 SMNVEV (reference sequence). The CDR3 is 16 residues long. As DNA, the CDR3 is TGTGCCAGCATCCCCCTTAGCGGGGGGAGTCTCAATGAGCAGTTCTTC. Encoded protein: CASIPLSGGSLNEQFF.

This rearrangement joins TRBV11-3 to TRBJ1-5, with 9 bases identical to TRBD1. Germline values: CDR1 SGHNT, CDR2 YENEEA. Trimming removed 5 bases from V and 4 bases from J; junction bases left unmatched: 6. The CDR3 length is 15 residues. The CDR3 region has the DNA TGTGCCAGCAGCCCCGGACAGGGGCGAAATCAGCCCCAGCATTTT. Translating it yields CASSPGQGRNQPQHF. Full variable domain (remainder filled in from reference TRBV11-3 and TRBJ1-5): EAGVVQSPRYKIIEKKQPVAFWCNPISGHNTLYWYLQNLGQGPELLIRYENEEAVDDSQLPKDRFSAERLKGVDSTLKIQPAELGDSAVYLCASSPGQGRNQPQHFGDGTRLSIL.

This clone came up once. The chain has TRBV7-2 and TRBJ1-4, with D tentatively TRBD1 (5 bases). The germline V and J ends were trimmed by 5 bases and 8 bases, with 18 bases remaining between them. Germline V lookup: CDR1 SGHTA, CDR2 FQGNSA. This CDR3 comprises 15 residues. CDR3 in amino acids: CASSLSGSRREKLFF. As DNA, the CDR3 is TGTGCCAGCAGCCTCTCAGGGTCCCGAAGGGAAAAACTGTTTTTT. The full variable domain, rest sourced from reference TRBV7-2 and TRBJ1-4, is GAGVSQSPSNKVTEKGKDVELRCDPISGHTALYWYRQSLGQGLEFLIYFQGNSAPDKSGLPSDRFSAERTGGSVSTLTIQRTQQEDSAVYLCASSLSGSRREKLFFGSGTQLSVL.

This clone was seen a few times. The V call is TRBV7-9, the J call TRBJ2-1; D unresolved. The V gene lost 5 bases and the J gene lost 4 bases, with 12 bases spanning the gap. The length of the CDR3 is 14 residues. CDR1 SEHNR and CDR2 FQNEAQ come from the germline V gene (reference sequence). The CDR3 spells CASSPLRLYNEQFF. The CDR3 DNA is TGTGCCAGCAGCCCCCTACGACTGTACAATGAGCAGTTCTTC. The variable domain in full, completed from reference TRBV7-9 and TRBJ2-1, reads DTGVSQNPRHKITKRGQNVTFRCDPISEHNRLYWYRQTLGQGPEFLTYFQNEAQLEKSRLLSDRFSAERPKGSFSTLEIQRTEQGDSAMYLCASSPLRLYNEQFFGPGTRLTVL.

The V gene is TRBV6-5, the J gene TRBJ1-5, with 8 bases aligning to TRBD1. The junction had 7 bases not matched to a gene; V was cut back by 7 bases and J by 2 bases. The CDR3 has 15 amino acids. The germline gives CDR1 MNHEY, CDR2 SVGAGI. This CDR3 reads CASKSGGAGNQPQHF. The CDR3 DNA follows: TGTGCCAGCAAATCAGGGGGCGCGGGCAATCAGCCCCAGCATTTT.

The V call is TRBV6-6, the J call TRBJ2-1; TRBD2 matches at 10 bases. Looked up from germline, CDR1 is MNHNY and CDR2 is SVGAGI (reference sequence). With 7 bases clipped from V and 8 bases from J, the junction kept 5 bases outside the gene matches. The CDR3 has 13 residues. The CDR3 here is CASTTSGADEQFF. DNA for the CDR3: TGTGCCAGCACTACTAGCGGGGCCGATGAGCAGTTCTTC.

This clone appeared once. The chain employs TRBV4-1 and TRBJ2-1; TRBD1 matches at 7 bases. Germline loops: CDR1 MGHRA, CDR2 YSYEKL. Trimming at V came to 1 base and at J to 2 bases, leaving 2 bases not matched to a gene. The CDR3 contains 15 residues. As DNA, the CDR3 is TGCGCCAGCAGCCAAGGGGGGACAGCCTACAATGAGCAGTTCTTC. Its protein is CASSQGGTAYNEQFF.